This T cell receptor (beta chain) stems from a study of spatial heterogeneity in lung cancer. The wider study: In raw reads, more than 9.5 appearances on average were recorded for each unique TCR and UMI combination.

The study's findings and limits: It was found that expanded intratumoral alpha and beta TCR counts tracked tumor mutation counts.

This clonotype was recorded a few times. Its antigen is not identified. Specified time point: sample taken at primary tumor resection. Untreated early-stage non-small cell lung cancer patients, over 55 in total, were the donors. Sequencing covered unsorted whole RNA taken from tumor, nontumor lung or frozen PBMC. Every cDNA TCR molecule received its own unique molecular identifier. TCRdb processed the 5' RACE reads anew with MiXCR; each CDR3 protein has one entry. The sample includes approximately 7,000 distinct CDR3 sequences, around 3% of them seen just once. The clonotype comes from a male donor with early-stage non-small cell lung cancer. The sample in question was lung tumor tissue, obtained at surgery.

DNA for the CDR3: TGTGCCAGCAAAGCGGGGGGCTCCACAGATACGCAGTATTTT. This codes for CASKAGGSTDTQYF. The V call is TRBV11-2, the J call TRBJ2-3; 9 nucleotides match TRBD2. The CDR3 consists of 14 residues. V lost 7 bases and J lost 2; bases outside the gene matches: 4. The V gene's germline CDR1 is SGHAT and CDR2 FQNNGV.